This TCR beta chain appears in the sequencing data of a study of blood T cell repertoires in COVID-19 (dated by TCRdb to the early 2020s). Notes on the research overall: The collaborator samples originated in the United States, Italy and Spain and spanned the acute and convalescent phases of COVID-19. Samples came from the ongoing ImmuneRACE study (first 160 participants) plus 1,254 subjects from 6 global collaborators. Where HLA class I and class II types were available, the types were taken from metadata supplied by the sample provider, not from assay-based typing. Sample metadata almost always included a de-identified subject ID, COVID-19 status, age in years and sex. The prospective study material was composed of cDNA or gDNA derived from T cells, B-cell-depleted T cells, or PBMCs. Deeply sampled blood TCRbeta repertoires from subjects exposed to, actively infected with, or recovered from COVID-19 were included in the dataset. The repertoires were made available in a free public database intended to serve as a resource for research on the immune response to SARS-CoV-2. Beyond this particular receptor, the publication reports: How much clinical and demographic metadata was included differed by source and by participant, and the metadata was provided uncurated.

The CDR3 contains 14 residues, cysteine and phenylalanine counted. The sequence is cut down to CDR3 DNA, 42 bases in frame from base 1. V is pruned by 6 bases and J by 0 bases, leaving 4 bases of the junction without a gene match. The germline V gene (reference sequence) yields MNHEY for CDR1 and SMNVEV for CDR2. TCRbeta CDR3 regions were amplified from genomic DNA using the immunoSEQ Assay, a bias-controlled multiplex PCR. Turning to the authors' computational methods: Nucleated cell counts per sample were estimated from amplification of reference gene primers within the assay. Sequence reads were collapsed and filtered to measure the absolute abundance of every unique TCRbeta CDR3 rearrangement. For each sample, productive Simpson clonality was calculated as the square root of Simpson's diversity index over productive rearrangements. TCRdb retrieved this table from immuneACCESS and kept in-frame rearrangements only. Not all clones are present; in checked studies, unresolved V genes account for under half, and no reason is known for the remainder. V, J and clone size are those of that table, while D and trimming were read from the DNA. The sample includes about 220,000 clones, with around 83% observed a single time. The ten largest clonotypes hold over 2.5% of the sample.

Another Seattle source contributed samples from volunteer blood donors who had recovered from COVID-19. Collaborating institutions collected whole blood in K2EDTA tubes following their own protocols. For TCRbeta analysis, collaborators shipped samples as frozen whole blood, isolated PBMCs, or DNA extracted from either of those sample types. Comment on this clone: This receptor's antigen is unknown. There are no base qualities to consult, and no much larger clone falls within one base.

The TCR originated in a man between 50 and 59 years old who had recovered from COVID-19. The sample consisted of peripheral blood. The V and J segments used are TRBV27 and TRBJ1-1, and 7 junction bases match TRBD1. The sequenced DNA is TGTGCCAGCAGGGGACAGACTATGAACACTGAAGCTTTCTTT. This sequence encodes CASRGQTMNTEAFF.